This T cell receptor (beta chain) stems from a study of radiation and T cells in renal cell carcinoma. Study context: Nephrectomy followed 15 Gy stereotactic body radiation by 4 weeks. Study-level results: From baseline, blood top tumor clonotypes peaked at 2 weeks post-radiation. Without pretreatment biopsies, baseline tumor clonotype presence was undetermined.

Here immunoSEQ multiplex PCR was the method, and the copy in TCRdb shows in-frame clones only, minus some. The sample includes more than 140,000 clones, around four fifths of them seen just once. The CDR3 extends over 13 amino acids. CDR1 and CDR2 from the germline V gene are SEHNR and FQNEAQ (reference sequence). Trimming pared 4 bases from V and 6 bases from J, leaving 13 bases between. Time point in this sample: baseline pretreatment blood. Treatment in this sample: 15 Gy SBRT to primary tumor, nephrectomy 4 weeks later. Blood was sampled at baseline, 2 weeks and 4 weeks after SBRT. Comments on this clone: Its antigen remains unknown.

This specimen consisted of blood, obtained from a patient whose treatment included radiotherapy and nephrectomy. The source is a woman aged 45-65 years with renal cell carcinoma. The V and J genes are TRBV7-9 and TRBJ2-7, with TRBD1 as a possible D gene (6 bases). DNA for the CDR3: TGTGCCAGCAGCTCGCGACAGGACCCCGAGCAGTACTTC. Amino acid sequence: CASSSRQDPEQYF. Together with reference TRBV7-9 and TRBJ2-7, the CDR3 gives the full variable domain: DTGVSQNPRHKITKRGQNVTFRCDPISEHNRLYWYRQTLGQGPEFLTYFQNEAQLEKSRLLSDRFSAERPKGSFSTLEIQRTEQGDSAMYLCASSSRQDPEQYFGPGTRLTVT.